Reported below is one T cell receptor beta chain. Both 60 Vbeta primers and 13 Jbeta primers went into the PCR. The table came from immunoSEQ multiplex PCR; TCRdb's copy has only in-frame clones and leaves some out. Found here are 30,000 to 35,000 clones; the top ten clones hold around 3.6%. This record belongs to a study of cytomegalovirus exposure and HLA in healthy donors. Germline assignment: CDR1 LNHDA and CDR2 SQIVND (reference sequence). This CDR3 region has 15 residues. Trimming shortened V by 4 bases and J by 8 bases, and 18 bases separated the two germline ends. The chain couples TRBV19 to TRBJ2-1, with D possibly TRBD1 on 6 matching bases. This sequence originates from a man aged 40-49 years in good health and CMV-seronegative. The sequenced sample was PBMCs. The CDR3 DNA reads TGTGCCAGTAGTACTCATGAGGCAGGGGTTCATGAGCAGTTCTTC. Translated, it gives CASSTHEAGVHEQFF.